The 25 T cell receptor beta chains listed next were all sequenced from one sample in a study of T cells in Graves' hyperthyroidism and ophthalmopathy. Amplification of TCR beta CDR3 regions used RNA as the template. When the TCR CDR3 underwent first-round RT-PCR, the HTBI primer set was used. MiXCR, run by TCRdb on the multiplex PCR reads, gives a single entry per CDR3 protein. In the table there are a few hundred thousand distinct CDR3 sequences, around 25% of which are singletons. Specimen: blood. The receptors shown here come from a man aged 50 to 60 with Graves' hyperthyroidism.

This chain connects TRBV18 to TRBJ2-2; 7 bases agree with TRBD1. The CDR3 sequence is 15 residues long. V lost 3 bases to trimming and J lost 3 bases; unmatched junction nucleotides: 4. Germline V gene sequence: CDR1 KGHSH, CDR2 LQKENI. CDR3 sequence: CASSPGTVDTGELFF. The CDR3 DNA sequence: TGTGCCAGCTCACCTGGGACAGTTGACACCGGGGAGCTGTTTTTT.

This chain links TRBV20-1 with TRBJ1-5, with TRBD1 matching over 7 bases. CDR3 length: 12 amino acids. CDR1 DFQATT and CDR2 SNEGSKA come from the germline V gene (reference sequence). Trimming at V came to 3 bases and at J to 7 bases, leaving 3 bases not matched to a gene. CDR3 bases: TGCAGTGCTAGGACAGGGCAACAGCCCCAGCATTTT. Encoded protein: CSARTGQQPQHF.

The V call is TRBV7-9, the J call TRBJ2-5; 10 positions match TRBD1. This CDR3 is 13 amino acids long. From germline, CDR1 is SEHNR and CDR2 FQNEAQ (reference sequence). V lost 8 bases to trimming and J lost 7 bases; unmatched junction nucleotides: 7. DNA for the CDR3: TGTGCCAGCCGTCGGGACAGGGGAGGGACCCAGTACTTC. This gives the protein CASRRDRGGTQYF.

In its sample, this clonotype was seen a few times. The CDR3 nucleotides are TGTGCCAGCAGCTACCCCGGGGGGGAGCAGTACTTC. This sequence encodes CASSYPGGEQYF. The chain combines TRBV7-3 with TRBJ2-7, with 7 bases identical to TRBD2. CDR1 is SGHTA and CDR2 is FQGTGA in the germline V gene. J gave up 7 bases and V 4 bases, and 4 bases lay outside the gene matches. CDR3 length: 12 amino acids.

Details on this clonotype: One end of the junction does not line up with germline, which may come from a read error. The chain joins TRBV24-1 to TRBJ2-1, with TRBD2 as a possible D gene (6 bases). The CDR3 extends over 14 amino acids. Per the germline V gene, CDR1 is KGHDR and CDR2 is SFDVKD. Here the CDR3 DNA reads TGTGCCACCAGTGTAGGGGACTCCCACAATGAGCAGTTCTTC. Its translation: CATSVGDSHNEQFF.

The rearrangement joins TRBV11-2 to TRBJ1-1; D is possibly TRBD1 (5 bases). V lost 5 bases and J 0 bases, leaving 13 bases between the germline ends. Germline V gene lookup returns CDR1 SGHAT and CDR2 FQNNGV. The CDR3 loop spans 15 amino acids. In nucleotides, the CDR3 is TGTGCCAGCAGCACTTACAGGCTTTTGAACACTGAAGCTTTCTTT. As protein: CASSTYRLLNTEAFF.

This clonotype was recorded only once. V usage is TRBV19 and J usage is TRBJ2-1; the match to TRBD2 covers 9 bases. Trimming removed 3 bases from V and 7 bases from J; junction bases left unmatched: 7. Germline CDR1 is LNHDA and CDR2 is SQIVND (reference sequence). The CDR3 has 15 amino acids. CDR3 nucleotide sequence: TGTGCCAGTAGTATTAGGGCGGGAGGGTGGAATGAGCAGTTCTTC. Its translation: CASSIRAGGWNEQFF.

This clonotype turned up a few times. The chain joins TRBV15 to TRBJ1-1; D not certain. CDR3 length: 12 amino acids. Germline V gene data show CDR1 as LNHNV and CDR2 as YYDKDF (reference sequence). V was clipped by 1 base and J by 7 bases, with 7 bases between them. CDR3 in amino acids: CATSRVDGEAFF. The CDR3 DNA is TGTGCCACCAGCAGAGTCGACGGTGAAGCTTTCTTT. Full variable domain (remainder filled in from reference TRBV15 and TRBJ1-1): DAMVIQNPRYQVTQFGKPVTLSCSQTLNHNVMYWYQQKSSQAPKLLFHYYDKDFNNEADTPDNFQSRRPNTSFCFLDIRSPGLGDTAMYLCATSRVDGEAFFGQGTRLTVV.

On this clonotype itself: A read error is possible here, since a much larger clone lies one base away. The rearrangement links TRBV7-3 to TRBJ2-1, with D possibly being TRBD1 or TRBD2 (6 bases each). The CDR3 covers 15 residues. Germline CDR1 and CDR2: SGHTA and FQGTGA. The DNA for the CDR3 is TGTGTCAGCAGCTTAGGGGGGACCCGCTCCAATGAGCAGTTCTTC. Its protein product is CVSSLGGTRSNEQFF.

This clonotype turned up a few times. V usage is TRBV12-3 or TRBV12-4 and J usage is TRBJ2-7, with a weak D call TRBD1 (6 bases). This CDR3 comprises 13 residues. Trimming pared 8 bases from V and 2 bases from J, leaving 13 bases between. The CDR3 here is CASGRDTPYEQYF. CDR3 coding DNA: TGTGCCAGCGGACGGGACACTCCCTACGAGCAGTACTTC.

The chain is built from TRBV5-1 and TRBJ1-2; D gene uncertain. The V end was cut by 4 bases, the J end by 4 bases, with 11 bases between. The CDR3 consists of 13 residues. Per germline, CDR1 SGHRS and CDR2 YFSETQ. CDR3 nucleotide sequence: TGCGCCAGCAGCAGTACAAGTCGCTATGGCTACACCTTC. It yields the protein CASSSTSRYGYTF.

This clonotype was detected only a few times. In DNA form, the CDR3 reads TGTGCCAGCAGTTATCATACAGACGAAGCTTTCTTT. Residues: CASSYHTDEAFF. This chain joins TRBV2 and TRBJ1-1; D is uncertain. Germline CDR1 reads SNHLY; CDR2 reads FYNNEI. Trimming pared 5 bases from V and 8 bases from J, leaving 12 bases between. This CDR3 has 12 amino acids.

The chain uses TRBV7-3 and TRBJ2-1, with 12 bases that match TRBD2. V lost 3 bases and J lost 7; bases outside the gene matches: 7. The CDR3 length is 16 residues. In germline, CDR1 is SGHTA, CDR2 FQGTGA. The CDR3 is CASSFTTSGRSNEQFF. CDR3 in DNA: TGTGCCAGCAGCTTTACAACTAGCGGGAGGAGTAATGAGCAGTTCTTC. The full variable domain, its missing parts supplied by reference TRBV7-3 and TRBJ2-1, is GAGVSQTPSNKVTEKGKYVELRCDPISGHTALYWYRQSLGQGPEFLIYFQGTGAADDSGLPNDRFFAVRPEGSVSTLKIQRTERGDSAVYLCASSFTTSGRSNEQFFGPGTRLTVL.

This clonotype has more than one count but fewer than ten. The chain joins TRBV6-1 to TRBJ1-2; 12 bases are shared with TRBD1. Germline values: CDR1 MNHNS, CDR2 SASEGT. The CDR3 extends over 15 amino acids. J was trimmed by 8 bases and V by 0 bases; bases with no gene match: 4. As DNA, the CDR3 is TGTGCCAGCAGTGAAGCGGGGACAGGGGGCGGAGGCTACACCTTC. Protein product: CASSEAGTGGGGYTF.

The chain uses TRBV7-9 and TRBJ1-3, with 7 bases aligning to TRBD1. The V gene's germline CDR1 is SEHNR and CDR2 FQNEAQ (reference sequence). With V trimmed by 6 bases and J by 4 bases, 18 bases remained unmatched. This CDR3 region has 18 residues. CDR3 in DNA: TGTGCCAGCAGTTACAATACACCGGGACAGACAAAAGGAAACACCATATATTTT. It yields the protein CASSYNTPGQTKGNTIYF.

There are a few counts of this clonotype. The CDR3: CATLGDSNQPQHF. The CDR3 DNA follows: TGTGCCACCCTGGGGGATAGCAATCAGCCCCAGCATTTT. The chain is built from TRBV28 and TRBJ1-5; TRBD1 is a possible D gene (5 bases). The CDR3 totals 13 residues. Germline-derived CDR1 and CDR2 are MDHEN and SYDVKM. With 10 bases removed from V and 0 bases from J, the gap between germline ends came to 10 bases.

This clonotype was detected a few times. One end of the junction does not line up with germline, which may come from a read error. The rearrangement links TRBV7-2 to TRBJ1-5; 7 bases line up with TRBD1. The CDR3 length is 16 residues. Germline CDR1 SGHTA, CDR2 FQGNSA. The CDR3 reads CASSFTGVGGDHPQHF. For the CDR3, the DNA is TGTGCCAGCAGCTTTACAGGGGTTGGCGGGGATCACCCCCAGCATTTT.

CDR3 DNA sequence: TGTGCCAGCAACCTTCGGGAGACCGGGGAGCTGTTTTTT. Translating gives CASNLRETGELFF. The J gene is TRBJ2-2, the V gene TRBV12-3 or TRBV12-4, with a weak D call TRBD2 (6 bases). The CDR3 runs 13 residues. V dropped 7 bases and J dropped 5 bases, with 11 bases sitting between them.

V usage is TRBV2 and J usage is TRBJ1-2, with 9 bases that match TRBD1. The CDR3 length is 15 residues. V was clipped by 7 bases and J by 0 bases; unmatched bases: 6. CDR1 is SNHLY, CDR2 FYNNEI, per germline. The CDR3 bases are TGTGCCAGCACGGGACAGGGCCTACCTAACTATGGCTACACCTTC. It encodes CASTGQGLPNYGYTF.

About this clonotype: The junction and the germline gene differ at one end; a read error may be behind it. This chain joins TRBV28 and TRBJ1-1; possible D gene TRBD1, 6 bases. The CDR3 is 15 amino acids. Germline CDR1 is MDHEN and CDR2 is SYDVKM. This chain's CDR3 is CAGSPLQGRDTEAFF. In nucleotides, the CDR3 is TGTGCCGGCAGTCCCCTACAGGGTAGGGACACTGAAGCTTTCTTT.

J is TRBJ2-4 and V is TRBV5-1; maybe TRBD2 (6 bases). The CDR3 totals 15 residues. CDR1 and CDR2 (germline): SGHRS, YFSETQ. V was trimmed by 4 bases and J by 8 bases, leaving 19 bases between them. This CDR3 reads CASSGGSGRGDIQYF. In DNA, the CDR3 is TGCGCCAGCAGCGGAGGGTCGGGGCGAGGGGACATTCAGTACTTC.

This clonotype came up once. Since the CDR3 does not end with the conserved phenylalanine or tryptophan, this likely comes from a read error. DNA of the CDR3: TGCGCCAGCAGCTTCGGACCCAATGAAAAACTGTTTTCT. The encoded protein is CASSFGPNEKLFS. The rearrangement links TRBV5-1 to TRBJ1-4; D is uncertain. Germline lookup yields CDR1 SGHRS and CDR2 YFSETQ. The CDR3 is made up of 13 amino acids. Trimming left V 2 bases short and J 5 bases short, with 7 bases between.

This clonotype came up a few times. This sequence joins TRBV20-1 and TRBJ2-2, with D tentatively TRBD2 (6 bases). Trimming took 6 bases from V and 4 from J, leaving 21 bases between them. The CDR3 spans 16 residues. CDR1 is DFQATT and CDR2 is SNEGSKA in the germline V gene (reference sequence). This CDR3 reads CSAPRLGRRGTGELFF. The CDR3 DNA reads TGCAGTGCCCCTCGCCTTGGACGGAGGGGCACCGGGGAGCTGTTTTTT.

The chain uses TRBV30 and TRBJ2-7, with 8 nucleotides matching TRBD1. CDR3 length: 12 amino acids. Germline V gene lookup returns CDR1 GTSNPN and CDR2 SVGIG (reference sequence). Losses at the gene ends were 3 bases for V and 2 bases for J; bases not matched to a gene: 0. The CDR3 coding sequence is TGTGCCTGGAGGGACAGGGCCTACGAGCAGTACTTC. Translation: CAWRDRAYEQYF.

This clonotype was counted ten times or more. This sequence joins TRBV11-2 and TRBJ2-3; TRBD2 matches at 7 bases. This CDR3 is 17 amino acids long. V gave up 0 bases and J gave up 4 bases; unmatched junction bases: 10. Germline V CDR1 and CDR2: SGHAT, FQNNGV. This CDR3 is CASSLDSGGRAADTQYF. Written as DNA, the CDR3 is TGTGCCAGCAGCTTAGATTCCGGGGGGAGGGCTGCAGATACGCAGTATTTT.